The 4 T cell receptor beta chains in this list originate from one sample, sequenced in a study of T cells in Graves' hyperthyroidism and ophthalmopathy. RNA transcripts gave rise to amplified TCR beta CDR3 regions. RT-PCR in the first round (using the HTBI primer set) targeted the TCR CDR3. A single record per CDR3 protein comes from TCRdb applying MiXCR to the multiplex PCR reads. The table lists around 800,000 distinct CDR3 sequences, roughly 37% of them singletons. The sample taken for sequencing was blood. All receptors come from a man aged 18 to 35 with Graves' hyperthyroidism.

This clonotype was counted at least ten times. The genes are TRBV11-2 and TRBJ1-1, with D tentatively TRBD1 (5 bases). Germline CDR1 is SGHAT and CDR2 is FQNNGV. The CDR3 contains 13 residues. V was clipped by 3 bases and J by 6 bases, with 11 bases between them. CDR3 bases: TGTGCCAGCAGCTTCTCCAGGGCCGCTGAAGCTTTCTTT. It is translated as CASSFSRAAEAFF. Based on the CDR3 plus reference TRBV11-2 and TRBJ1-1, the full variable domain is EAGVAQSPRYKIIEKRQSVAFWCNPISGHATLYWYQQILGQGPKLLIQFQNNGVVDDSQLPKDRFSAERLKGVDSTLKIQPAKLEDSAVYLCASSFSRAAEAFFGQGTRLTVV.

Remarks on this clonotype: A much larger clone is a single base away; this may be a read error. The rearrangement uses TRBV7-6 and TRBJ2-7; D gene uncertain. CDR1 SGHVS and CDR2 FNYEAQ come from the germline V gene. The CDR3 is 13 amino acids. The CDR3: CASGLASGYEQYF. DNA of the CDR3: TGTGCCAGCGGCTTAGCCTCTGGGTACGAGCAGTACTTC.

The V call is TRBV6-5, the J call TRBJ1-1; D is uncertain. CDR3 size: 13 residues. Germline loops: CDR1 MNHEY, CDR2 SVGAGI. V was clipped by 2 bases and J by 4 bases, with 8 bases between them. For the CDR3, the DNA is TGTGCCAGCAGTTACACCGACTCCACTGAAGCTTTCTTT. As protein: CASSYTDSTEAFF.

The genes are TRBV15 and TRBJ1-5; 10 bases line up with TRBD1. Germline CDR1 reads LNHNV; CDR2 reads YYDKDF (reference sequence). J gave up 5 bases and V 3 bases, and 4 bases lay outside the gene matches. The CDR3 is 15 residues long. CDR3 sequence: CATSRSGTGDQPQHF. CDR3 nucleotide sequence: TGTGCCACCAGCAGGAGCGGGACAGGGGATCAGCCCCAGCATTTT.